Each of the 25 T cell receptor beta chains below was sequenced from the same sample in a study of T cell clones after liver transplantation. The protocol was immunoSEQ multiplex PCR, while the TCRdb copy is restricted to in-frame clones and leaves out a portion. The table has 80,000 or so clones, 65% to 85% seen once; the top ten hold more than 0.45%. The sequencing here drew on CD4+ T cells from blood, taken 45 to 47 months after liver transplant. The receptors stem from a human patient who received a liver transplant. The T cells may come from the graft donor.

The chain carries TRBV18 and TRBJ2-7; maybe TRBD1 (5 bases). The germline V gene encodes CDR1 KGHSH and CDR2 LQKENI. CDR3 length: 13 amino acids. The germline V and J ends were trimmed by 3 bases and 6 bases, with 12 bases remaining between them. CDR3 in amino acids: CASSPQAGLEQYF. CDR3 sequence (DNA): TGTGCCAGCTCACCGCAGGCAGGGCTCGAGCAGTACTTC.

For this clone: The CDR3 end shows no conserved phenylalanine or tryptophan, and so a read error is likely. The rearrangement joins TRBV18 to TRBJ2-7; D might be TRBD1 or TRBD2, each matching 5 bases. Trimming removed 4 bases from V and 7 bases from J, with 26 bases in between. The CDR3 sequence is 17 residues long. Germline lookup yields CDR1 KGHSH and CDR2 LQKENI. CDR3 DNA: TGTGCCAGCTCACTGCTAGTAGGGACGGAAACTCGCGGGGAGCAGTACTCC. Translated, it gives CASSLLVGTETRGEQYS.

The rearrangement links TRBV7-3 to TRBJ2-3, with 12 bases lining up with TRBD2. V was clipped by 5 bases and J by 10 bases; unmatched bases: 13. CDR1 and CDR2 from the germline V gene are SGHTA and FQGTGA. This CDR3 spans 16 amino acids. The CDR3 DNA reads TGTGCCAGCAGCCCAAGAGGGCTAGCGGGAGGGACTCCGCAGTATTTT. This gives the protein CASSPRGLAGGTPQYF.

This sequence joins TRBV27 and TRBJ2-3; D unresolved. V was shortened by 5 bases and J by 9 bases, with 9 bases between the two germline ends. The CDR3 is 11 amino acids. The germline CDR1 and CDR2 sequences are MNHEY and SMNVEV (reference sequence). CDR3 nucleotide sequence: TGTGCCAGCAGTGAACTACGAACGCAGTATTTT. This sequence encodes CASSELRTQYF.

The rearrangement uses TRBV7-2 and TRBJ2-5; maybe TRBD1 (12 bases). Trimming left V 0 bases short and J 13 bases short, with 27 bases between. Germline loops: CDR1 SGHTA, CDR2 FQGNSA. The CDR3 covers 17 residues. The CDR3 here is CASSLAAGTGGLAGGYF. The CDR3 bases are TGTGCCAGCAGCTTAGCTGCCGGGACAGGGGGCCTAGCGGGAGGGTACTTC. Using reference TRBV7-2 and TRBJ2-5 for the parts outside the CDR3, the full variable domain is GAGVSQSPSNKVTEKGKDVELRCDPISGHTALYWYRQSLGQGLEFLIYFQGNSAPDKSGLPSDRFSAERTGGSVSTLTIQRTQQEDSAVYLCASSLAAGTGGLAGGYFGPGTRLLVL.

V is TRBV28 and J is TRBJ2-7; possible D gene TRBD2, 7 bases. The CDR3 extends over 15 amino acids. Per the germline V gene, CDR1 is MDHEN and CDR2 is SYDVKM. V shed 2 bases and J shed 4 bases, with 15 bases lying between them. CDR3 region: CASSLVGGGQYEQYF. CDR3 DNA: TGTGCCAGCAGTTTAGTGGGAGGGGGTCAGTACGAGCAGTACTTC.

The CDR3 loop reads CASSPGLAGTYEQYF. The CDR3 bases are TGTGCCAGCTCACCAGGGCTAGCGGGAACCTACGAGCAGTACTTC. V is TRBV18 and J is TRBJ2-7; 9 positions match TRBD2. Germline values: CDR1 KGHSH, CDR2 LQKENI. The CDR3 has 15 amino acids. Trimming took 2 bases from V and 2 from J; bases not matched to a gene: 4.

The V gene is TRBV9, the J gene TRBJ1-3; possibly TRBD1 for D (5 bases). Trimming cost V 4 bases and J 1 base, with 18 bases left between them. The CDR3 is 17 amino acids. Germline-derived CDR1 and CDR2 are SGDLS and YYNGEE. The CDR3 loop reads CASSPGGTAFSGNTIYF. The CDR3 coding sequence is TGTGCCAGCAGCCCCGGTGGGACGGCCTTTTCTGGAAACACCATATATTTT.

The V call is TRBV11-1, the J call TRBJ2-1, with unresolved D. CDR3 size: 14 residues. Germline CDR1 SGHAT, CDR2 FQDESV (reference sequence). The germline V and J ends were trimmed by 0 bases and 9 bases, with 12 bases remaining between them. The CDR3 DNA reads TGTGCCAGCAGCTTAGCCCAGGACCTTGGTGAGCAGTTCTTC. Its protein product is CASSLAQDLGEQFF.

The V gene is TRBV4-1, the J gene TRBJ2-7, with D perhaps being TRBD1 or TRBD2 (5 bases each). The CDR3 contains 18 residues. The V end was cut by 0 bases, the J end by 6 bases, with 24 bases between. Germline V lookup: CDR1 MGHRA, CDR2 YSYEKL. CDR3 protein: CASSQDRSAGSLPPEQYF. For the CDR3, the DNA is TGCGCCAGCAGCCAAGATAGATCGGCAGGGAGTTTACCCCCCGAGCAGTACTTC.

CDR3 in DNA: TGCGCCAGCAGCTTGGGTGGAGAGGGAAACACCATATATTTT. Amino acid sequence: CASSLGGEGNTIYF. This chain uses TRBV5-1 with TRBJ1-3; D remains ambiguous. The germline V gene encodes CDR1 SGHRS and CDR2 YFSETQ. The ends were cut back, 0 bases at V and 4 bases at J, with 8 bases in the middle. CDR3 length: 14 residues.

The genes are TRBV9 and TRBJ2-1; no clear D gene. V gave up 9 bases and J gave up 4 bases, with 17 bases separating them. CDR3 length: 14 amino acids. Germline-derived CDR1 and CDR2 are SGDLS and YYNGEE. The CDR3 DNA reads as TGTGCCACCCGGCGGCTATCCTCTTACAATGAGCAGTTCTTC. Translated: CATRRLSSYNEQFF.

The chain has TRBV11-1 and TRBJ2-1; 9 bases fit TRBD1. CDR1 is SGHAT, CDR2 FQDESV, per germline (reference sequence). J was trimmed by 6 bases and V by 5 bases; bases with no gene match: 5. This CDR3 has 14 residues. CDR3 loop: CASSPQTGGNEQFF. The CDR3 DNA follows: TGTGCCAGCAGCCCTCAGACAGGGGGCAATGAGCAGTTCTTC.

The rearrangement joins TRBV7-9 to TRBJ2-7; D is unclear. The V gene lost 5 bases and the J gene lost 3 bases, with 17 bases spanning the gap. The CDR3 has 15 residues. CDR1 and CDR2 (germline): SEHNR, FQNEAQ (reference sequence). The CDR3 DNA reads as TGTGCCAGCAGCCACCACTCGGCAGTCAACTACGAGCAGTACTTC. Encoded protein: CASSHHSAVNYEQYF.

The chain combines TRBV6-5 with TRBJ2-1; 10 bases fit TRBD1. The CDR3 spans 15 residues. CDR1 and CDR2 (germline): MNHEY, SVGAGI. The junction had 8 bases not matched to a gene; V was cut back by 6 bases and J by 6 bases. The CDR3 region has the DNA TGTGCCAGCAGGTGGACAGGGGGACAGCTCAATGAGCAGTTCTTC. It is translated as CASRWTGGQLNEQFF.

J is TRBJ2-3 and V is TRBV5-1; D remains unclear. The CDR3 totals 15 residues. Germline V CDR1 and CDR2: SGHRS, YFSETQ. The V end was cut by 0 bases, the J end by 0 bases, with 8 bases between. Here the CDR3 reads CASSLGAISTDTQYF. CDR3 sequence (DNA): TGCGCCAGCAGCTTGGGGGCTATTAGCACAGATACGCAGTATTTT.

This chain links TRBV7-6 with TRBJ2-5; 10 nucleotides match TRBD2. Germline trimming cut 0 bases from V and 8 bases from J; bases unmatched to any gene: 3. Germline values: CDR1 SGHVS, CDR2 FNYEAQ. The length of the CDR3 is 14 residues. The CDR3 here is CASSLASSGSTQYF. In DNA form, the CDR3 reads TGTGCCAGCAGCTTAGCGTCTAGCGGGAGTACCCAGTACTTC.

The CDR3 DNA sequence: TGTGCCAGCACCCCCAGGGGGGTCTCCATGAGAGAGACCCAGTACTTC. Translation gives CASTPRGVSMRETQYF. The chain uses TRBV2 and TRBJ2-5, with D maybe TRBD1 (7 bases). The CDR3 is 16 residues long. Germline V gene data show CDR1 as SNHLY and CDR2 as FYNNEI. V shed 7 bases and J shed 4 bases, with 22 bases lying between them.

This clone was counted a few times. The CDR3 DNA sequence: TGTGCCACCAGCAGTCGGCGAACTCGAACGCAGTATTTT. Translating it yields CATSSRRTRTQYF. The V call is TRBV15, the J call TRBJ2-3; D gene uncertain. Germline V lookup: CDR1 LNHNV, CDR2 YYDKDF (reference sequence). CDR3 length: 13 residues. The germline V and J ends were trimmed by 3 bases and 9 bases, with 13 bases remaining between them. Supplemented by reference TRBV15 and TRBJ2-3, the full variable domain reads DAMVIQNPRYQVTQFGKPVTLSCSQTLNHNVMYWYQQKSSQAPKLLFHYYDKDFNNEADTPDNFQSRRPNTSFCFLDIRSPGLGDTAMYLCATSSRRTRTQYFGPGTRLTVL.

This chain links TRBV23-1 with TRBJ2-6; D is undetermined. TRBV23-1 is marked as an open reading frame, function uncertain. The CDR3 has 14 amino acids. V dropped 6 bases and J dropped 1 base, with 7 bases sitting between them. CDR3 loop: CASSPRSGANVLTF. CDR3 DNA: TGCGCCAGCAGCCCCCGGTCTGGGGCCAACGTCCTGACTTTC.

This chain uses TRBV7-8 with TRBJ2-7; D is possibly TRBD2 (6 bases). The CDR3 spans 17 residues. Germline V gene lookup returns CDR1 SGHVS and CDR2 FQNEAQ. The germline V and J ends were trimmed by 2 bases and 5 bases, with 22 bases remaining between them. CDR3 region: CASSLFPATSSVNEQYF. CDR3 nucleotide sequence: TGTGCCAGCAGCTTATTTCCGGCGACTAGTTCTGTCAACGAGCAGTACTTC.

The genes are TRBV30 and TRBJ2-6, with D perhaps being TRBD1 or TRBD2 (5 bases each). V was shortened by 2 bases and J by 0 bases, with 11 bases between the two germline ends. Germline CDR1 and CDR2: GTSNPN and SVGIG (reference sequence). This CDR3 is 16 amino acids long. In DNA, the CDR3 is TGTGCCTGGAGTATGGGGGTCCACTCTGGGGCCAACGTCCTGACTTTC. As protein: CAWSMGVHSGANVLTF. Variable domain in full (rest from reference TRBV30 and TRBJ2-6): SQTIHQWPATLVQPVGSPLSLECTVEGTSNPNLYWYRQAAGRGLQLLFYSVGIGQISSEVPQNLSASRPQDRQFILSSKKLLLSDSGFYLCAWSMGVHSGANVLTFGAGSRLTVL.

The chain employs TRBV6-5 and TRBJ2-7, with 12 bases that match TRBD2. The germline V gene has CDR1 MNHEY and CDR2 SVGAGI. The CDR3 is 16 amino acids. V dropped 2 bases and J dropped 2; count of bases not matched to a gene: 4. The CDR3 loop is CASSYAPSGRAYEQYF. CDR3 coding DNA: TGTGCCAGCAGTTACGCCCCTAGCGGGAGGGCCTACGAGCAGTACTTC.

The chain uses TRBV7-6 and TRBJ2-7; 9 bases line up with TRBD2. Per the germline V gene, CDR1 is SGHVS and CDR2 is FNYEAQ. This CDR3 contains 16 residues. The trim removed 1 base at V and 0 bases at J, leaving 4 bases unmatched. CDR3 sequence (DNA): TGTGCCAGCAGCTTAGTCCTAGCGGGGAGCTCCTACGAGCAGTACTTC. Protein sequence: CASSLVLAGSSYEQYF.

The CDR3 sequence is CASSLGRTSTDTQYF. The DNA of the CDR3 is TGCGCCAGCAGCTTGGGACGGACTAGCACAGATACGCAGTATTTT. The chain is built from TRBV5-1 and TRBJ2-3; a weak D match, TRBD2 (5 bases). CDR1 SGHRS and CDR2 YFSETQ come from the germline V gene. The CDR3 extends over 15 amino acids. V dropped 0 bases and J dropped 0 bases, with 8 bases sitting between them.